This T cell receptor (beta chain) derives from a study of blood T cell repertoires in COVID-19. Clones were read by immunoSEQ multiplex PCR, and TCRdb kept only the in-frame ones, dropping some. The table includes around 280,000 clones, around 86% detected once. Cohorts were based on clinical histories the participants reported. Germline V lookup: CDR1 LGHNA, CDR2 YSLEER. The CDR3 covers 15 residues. J lost 4 bases, V lost 0 bases, and 5 bases had no gene match. This receptor was identified in a woman between 35 and 50 years old who had recovered from COVID-19. The chain joins TRBV4-3 to TRBJ1-2, with 7 bases that match TRBD1. The sample taken for sequencing was PBMCs or T cells enriched from blood (not recorded which). The CDR3 DNA sequence: TGCGCCAGCAGCCAAGAGGAAGGGACAGTCTATGGCTACACCTTC. Protein product: CASSQEEGTVYGYTF.